Following are 25 T cell receptor beta chains from one sample sequenced in a study of T cell changes during pregnancy in multiple sclerosis. Some clones are missing from TCRdb's copy, which holds only in-frame ones; the method was immunoSEQ multiplex PCR. The data hold tens of thousands of clones, with around nine tenths observed a single time. The sample in question was peripheral blood, obtained in the first trimester of pregnancy. Receptors were obtained from a female donor in good health, enrolled as a control in a pregnancy study.

The V gene is TRBV6-6, the J gene TRBJ1-1; 7 nucleotides agree with TRBD1. Germline values: CDR1 MNHNY, CDR2 SVGAGI (reference sequence). V was clipped by 9 bases and J by 8 bases; unmatched bases: 3. There are 10 residues in the CDR3. CDR3 protein: CASKQGEAFF. The CDR3, as DNA: TGTGCCAGTAAACAGGGGGAAGCTTTCTTT.

The V call is TRBV5-1, the J call TRBJ1-3; D gene unclear. Germline CDR1 reads SGHRS; CDR2 reads YFSETQ. V gave up 4 bases and J gave up 0 bases, with 14 bases separating them. The CDR3 runs 16 residues. CDR3 nucleotide sequence: TGCGCCAGCAGCCCGCTGAGGCAGAACTCTGGAAACACCATATATTTT. Translated, it gives CASSPLRQNSGNTIYF.

The chain couples TRBV7-2 to TRBJ2-1; 11 bases match TRBD2. The germline V gene has CDR1 SGHTA and CDR2 FQGNSA. J was trimmed by 7 bases and V by 3 bases; bases with no gene match: 8. The CDR3 contains 16 residues. CDR3 nucleotides: TGTGCCAGCAGCTTGATGCTAGCGGGGGGTTATAATGAGCAGTTCTTC. This translates into CASSLMLAGGYNEQFF.

V is TRBV6-1 and J is TRBJ2-7, with 7 bases aligning to TRBD1. The CDR3 contains 13 residues. J gave up 5 bases and V 6 bases, and 7 bases lay outside the gene matches. Germline V gives CDR1 MNHNS, CDR2 SASEGT. The CDR3 reads CASRGQPMDEQYF. In nucleotides, the CDR3 is TGTGCCAGCAGGGGACAGCCCATGGACGAGCAGTACTTC.

CDR3 sequence: CASSPGQYSNQPQHF. CDR3 bases: TGTGCCAGCAGCCCGGGACAGTATAGCAATCAGCCCCAGCATTTT. The rearrangement uses TRBV7-9 and TRBJ1-5; 7 positions agree with TRBD1. The CDR3 is made up of 15 amino acids. Germline values: CDR1 SEHNR, CDR2 FQNEAQ (reference sequence). V shed 5 bases, J shed 0 bases, and the junction held 4 bases outside the gene matches.

This sequence joins TRBV11-2 and TRBJ1-2; 7 nucleotides align to TRBD1. Germline CDR1 reads SGHAT; CDR2 reads FQNNGV. V was clipped by 5 bases and J by 2 bases; unmatched bases: 8. The CDR3 consists of 15 residues. In DNA form, the CDR3 reads TGTGCCAGCAGCCCAAGGAGGGGGCCGAACTATGGCTACACCTTC. This codes for CASSPRRGPNYGYTF.

This chain uses TRBV28 with TRBJ1-1, with TRBD1 as a possible D gene (5 bases). Trimming removed 3 bases at V and 2 bases at J, with 10 bases between. Germline CDR1 is MDHEN and CDR2 is SYDVKM. The CDR3 loop spans 14 amino acids. CDR3 loop: CASSLGGFNTEAFF. CDR3 sequence (DNA): TGTGCCAGCAGTTTGGGGGGGTTCAACACTGAAGCTTTCTTT.

The chain uses TRBV10-3 and TRBJ2-7; 10 bases fit TRBD1. The CDR3 is made up of 16 amino acids. Germline V gene sequence: CDR1 ENHRY, CDR2 SYGVKD. With 0 bases clipped from V and 3 bases from J, the junction kept 5 bases outside the gene matches. Here the CDR3 reads CAISESRGTGVYEQYF. The CDR3 DNA reads as TGTGCCATCAGTGAGTCACGAGGGACAGGGGTCTACGAGCAGTACTTC.

The chain recombines TRBV7-8 with TRBJ1-1; D is possibly TRBD1 (6 bases). V lost 5 bases and J 1 base, leaving 11 bases between the germline ends. This CDR3 spans 14 amino acids. Germline CDR1 and CDR2: SGHVS and FQNEAQ. The CDR3 DNA reads TGTGCCAGCAGCCTGACAGGATCGAACACTGAAGCTTTCTTT. Translating gives CASSLTGSNTEAFF.

V gene TRBV19 combines with J gene TRBJ1-3, with D unresolved. V shed 11 bases and J shed 9 bases, with 14 bases lying between them. Germline CDR1 reads LNHDA; CDR2 reads SQIVND (reference sequence). CDR3 length: 11 amino acids. The CDR3 protein is CASALGSTIYF. The CDR3 nucleotides read TGTGCCTCTGCTCTGGGGAGCACCATATATTTT.

Regarding this clone: The sample holds other DNA sequences that translate to the same CDR3. The V call is TRBV7-2, the J call TRBJ2-3; TRBD2 might be the D (6 bases). CDR1 is SGHTA and CDR2 is FQGNSA in the germline V gene. CDR3 size: 15 residues. Trimming took off 5 bases at V and 2 bases at J, with 14 bases between the two ends. CDR3: CASSPTGLSTDTQYF. The DNA of the CDR3 is TGTGCCAGCAGCCCAACGGGACTTTCCACAGATACGCAGTATTTT.

This chain connects TRBV19 to TRBJ2-1; D is unclear. CDR3 length: 13 amino acids. With 10 bases removed from V and 0 bases from J, the gap between germline ends came to 10 bases. The germline CDR1 and CDR2 sequences are LNHDA and SQIVND (reference sequence). CDR3 residues: CATSEFSYNEQFF. The CDR3 DNA follows: TGTGCCACCTCGGAGTTCTCCTACAATGAGCAGTTCTTC.

The chain has TRBV7-2 and TRBJ2-6; D gene ambiguous. CDR1 and CDR2 (germline): SGHTA, FQGNSA. V lost 0 bases and J lost 0, with 6 bases in between. The CDR3 is 16 residues long. CDR3 coding DNA: TGTGCCAGCAGCTTAGCGGTTAGCTCTGGGGCCAACGTCCTGACTTTC. This encodes CASSLAVSSGANVLTF.

The chain joins TRBV19 to TRBJ1-2, with 10 bases lining up with TRBD1. Germline V CDR1 and CDR2: LNHDA, SQIVND (reference sequence). The CDR3 runs to 16 residues. Trimming removed 7 bases from V and 8 bases from J; junction bases left unmatched: 16. CDR3 protein: CASTTFPRTGGDGYTF. DNA for the CDR3: TGTGCCAGTACTACATTCCCCAGGACAGGGGGTGACGGCTACACCTTC. The whole variable domain, filled in from reference TRBV19 and TRBJ1-2, reads DGGITQSPKYLFRKEGQNVTLSCEQNLNHDAMYWYRQDPGQGLRLIYYSQIVNDFQKGDIAEGYSVSREKKESFPLTVTSAQKNPTAFYLCASTTFPRTGGDGYTFGSGTRLTVV.

CDR3 residues: CASSYQRGREYTQYF. CDR3 DNA sequence: TGTGCCAGCAGTTATCAGAGGGGGCGGGAATATACGCAGTATTTT. The chain uses TRBV6-5 and TRBJ2-3; weak D call: TRBD1 (7 bases). The CDR3 is made up of 15 amino acids. The germline V gene encodes CDR1 MNHEY and CDR2 SVGAGI. Trimming shortened V by 3 bases and J by 7 bases, and 17 bases separated the two germline ends.

The rearrangement joins TRBV4-1 to TRBJ2-1; D not resolved. V was cut by 8 bases and J by 5 bases, with 16 bases left in between. The CDR3 runs 14 residues. Germline-derived CDR1 and CDR2 are MGHRA and YSYEKL. CDR3 nucleotide sequence: TGCGCCAGCTCTGACTCCCGGTTAAACAATGAGCAGTTCTTC. This encodes CASSDSRLNNEQFF.

The sample holds one count of this clone. The chain employs TRBV6-1 and TRBJ1-2; the D is unclear. The ends were cut back, 7 bases at V and 9 bases at J, with 12 bases in the middle. Germline loops: CDR1 MNHNS, CDR2 SASEGT. CDR3 length equals 11 residues. This CDR3 is CASITGFSYTF. As DNA, the CDR3 is TGTGCCAGCATAACGGGGTTTAGCTACACCTTC.

The chain couples TRBV14 to TRBJ1-4; 8 bases fit TRBD1. J was trimmed by 7 bases and V by 0 bases; bases with no gene match: 10. The CDR3 is made up of 17 amino acids. The germline V gene has CDR1 SGHDN and CDR2 FVKESK. CDR3 nucleotides: TGTGCCAGCAGCCAAGACCTCCTCTCAGGGGGCTTTGAAAAACTGTTTTTT. Residues: CASSQDLLSGGFEKLFF.

The table lists this clone with a count of one. The chain carries TRBV5-8 and TRBJ1-4; 10 nucleotides align to TRBD1. CDR1 is SGHTS and CDR2 is YDEGEE in the germline V gene. The J segment lost 8 bases and the V segment lost 4 bases, leaving 8 bases of the junction unmatched. The CDR3 has 15 residues. The CDR3 loop is CASSPGTGALEKLFF. CDR3 coding DNA: TGTGCCAGCAGCCCCGGGACAGGGGCTTTAGAAAAACTGTTTTTT. The whole variable domain, filled in from reference TRBV5-8 and TRBJ1-4, reads EAGVTQSPTHLIKTRGQQATLRCSPISGHTSVYWYQQALGLGLQFLLWYDEGEERNRGNFPPRFSGRQFPNYSSELNVNALELEDSALYLCASSPGTGALEKLFFGSGTQLSVL.

This clone has only one observation. The chain has TRBV7-8 and TRBJ1-4, with a weak D call TRBD1 (5 bases). This CDR3 is built from 13 residues. The V gene lost 9 bases and the J gene lost 7 bases, with 15 bases spanning the gap. Germline CDR1 is SGHVS and CDR2 is FQNEAQ. The CDR3 sequence is CASTRGVGEKLFF. The CDR3 coding sequence is TGTGCCAGTACCCGGGGGGTTGGTGAAAAACTGTTTTTT. Using reference TRBV7-8 and TRBJ1-4 for the parts outside the CDR3, the full variable domain is GAGVSQSPRYKVAKRGQDVALRCDPISGHVSLFWYQQALGQGPEFLTYFQNEAQLDKSGLPSDRFFAERPEGSVSTLKIQRTQQEDSAVYLCASTRGVGEKLFFGSGTQLSVL.

This chain joins TRBV19 and TRBJ1-1; perhaps TRBD1 as D (6 bases). The CDR3 totals 13 residues. V was clipped by 7 bases and J by 0 bases, with 9 bases between them. From germline, CDR1 is LNHDA and CDR2 SQIVND (reference sequence). The CDR3 here is CASMGHLNTEAFF. The CDR3 DNA is TGTGCCAGTATGGGACACTTGAACACTGAAGCTTTCTTT.

The V gene is TRBV14, the J gene TRBJ1-5; D is perhaps TRBD1 (6 bases). The CDR3 has 17 residues. The germline V and J ends were trimmed by 0 bases and 0 bases, with 12 bases remaining between them. Germline-derived CDR1 and CDR2 are SGHDN and FVKESK. CDR3 sequence: CASSQERGDYSNQPQHF. Here the CDR3 DNA reads TGTGCCAGCAGCCAAGAGAGGGGGGACTATAGCAATCAGCCCCAGCATTTT. Drawing the rest from reference TRBV14 and TRBJ1-5, the complete variable domain is EAGVTQFPSHSVIEKGQTVTLRCDPISGHDNLYWYRRVMGKEIKFLLHFVKESKQDESGMPNNRFLAERTGGTYSTLKVQPAELEDSGVYFCASSQERGDYSNQPQHFGDGTRLSIL.

The rearrangement joins TRBV30 to TRBJ2-7, with TRBD2 matching over 10 bases. The junction had 4 bases not matched to a gene; V was cut back by 5 bases and J by 3 bases. The CDR3 totals 13 residues. CDR1 is GTSNPN and CDR2 is SVGIG in the germline V gene (reference sequence). In DNA form, the CDR3 reads TGTGCCTGGGCACTAGCGGGGCTCTACGAGCAGTACTTC. Encoded protein: CAWALAGLYEQYF.

V usage is TRBV6-5 and J usage is TRBJ1-1, with 8 bases lining up with TRBD1. This CDR3 is 16 amino acids long. Trimming cost V 0 bases and J 3 bases; bases outside gene matches: 6. From germline, CDR1 is MNHEY and CDR2 SVGAGI. The CDR3: CASSYSTGVHYTEAFF. As DNA, the CDR3 is TGTGCCAGCAGTTACTCGACAGGGGTTCACTACACTGAAGCTTTCTTT.

The chain joins TRBV5-4 to TRBJ2-5; D ambiguous. The CDR3 sequence is 15 residues long. The V end was cut by 3 bases, the J end by 5 bases, with 17 bases between. Germline V lookup: CDR1 SGHNT, CDR2 YYREEE (reference sequence). The CDR3 protein is CASSSADLAFETQYF. The CDR3 DNA reads TGTGCCAGCAGCTCAGCCGACTTAGCCTTTGAGACCCAGTACTTC. The whole variable domain, filled in from reference TRBV5-4 and TRBJ2-5, reads ETGVTQSPTHLIKTRGQQVTLRCSSQSGHNTVSWYQQALGQGPQFIFQYYREEENGRGNFPPRFSGLQFPNYSSELNVNALELDDSALYLCASSSADLAFETQYFGPGTRLLVL.